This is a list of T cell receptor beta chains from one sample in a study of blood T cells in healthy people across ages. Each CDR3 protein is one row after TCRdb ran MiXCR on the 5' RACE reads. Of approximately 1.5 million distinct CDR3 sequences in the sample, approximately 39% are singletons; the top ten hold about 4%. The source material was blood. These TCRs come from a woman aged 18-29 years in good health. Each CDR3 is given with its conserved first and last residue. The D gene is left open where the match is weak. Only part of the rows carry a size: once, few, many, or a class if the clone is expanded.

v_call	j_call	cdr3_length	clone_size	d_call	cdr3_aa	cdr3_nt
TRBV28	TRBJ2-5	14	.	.	CASSLGGEKETQYF	TGTGCCAGCAGTTTAGGGGGTGAAAAAGAGACCCAGTACTTC
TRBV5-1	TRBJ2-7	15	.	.	CASSSRRQPSYEQYF	TGCGCCAGCAGCTCTCGGCGGCAGCCCTCCTACGAGCAGTACTTC
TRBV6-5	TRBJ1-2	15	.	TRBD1	CASSYEGTGTYGYTF	TGTGCCAGCAGTTACGAAGGGACAGGGACTTATGGCTACACCTTC
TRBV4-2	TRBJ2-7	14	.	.	CASSQIGKSYEQYF	TGTGCCAGCAGCCAAATTGGCAAAAGCTACGAGCAGTACTTC
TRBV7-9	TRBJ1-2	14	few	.	CASSSASVDYGYTF	TGTGCCAGCAGCTCTGCGTCAGTCGATTATGGCTACACCTTC
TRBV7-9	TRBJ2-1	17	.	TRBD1	CASSKRARGQGNNEQFF	TGTGCCAGCAGCAAAAGAGCCCGGGGACAGGGAAACAATGAGCAGTTCTTC
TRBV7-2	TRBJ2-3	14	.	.	CASSFKLATDTQYF	TGTGCCAGCAGTTTCAAGCTAGCCACAGATACGCAGTATTTT
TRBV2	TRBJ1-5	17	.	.	CASSEALGGLGNQPQHF	TGTGCCAGCAGTGAAGCGCTTGGGGGTTTGGGCAATCAGCCCCAGCATTTT
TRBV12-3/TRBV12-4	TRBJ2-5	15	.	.	CASSLGFGDQETQYF	TGTGCCAGCAGTTTAGGGTTCGGGGACCAAGAGACCCAGTACTTC
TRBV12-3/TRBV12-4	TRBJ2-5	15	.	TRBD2	CASSPTSGIPYGQYF	TGTGCCAGCAGCCCTACTAGCGGGATTCCCTACGGGCAGTACTTC
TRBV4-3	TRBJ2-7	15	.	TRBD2	CASSQEPGLATEQYF	TGCGCCAGCAGCCAGGAACCGGGACTAGCGACCGAGCAGTACTTC
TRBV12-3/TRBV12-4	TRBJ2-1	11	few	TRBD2	CASSSTSGEFF	TGTGCCAGCAGTTCAACTAGCGGGGAGTTCTTC
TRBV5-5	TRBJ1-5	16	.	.	CASSLAVAQGNQPQHF	TGTGCCAGCAGCTTGGCCGTAGCCCAAGGGAATCAGCCCCAGCATTTT
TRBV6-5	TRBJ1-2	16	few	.	CASRTPIQGLLAGYTF	TGTGCCAGCAGAACCCCTATCCAGGGACTTCTGGCGGGCTACACCTTC
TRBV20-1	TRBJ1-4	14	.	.	CSASPHSRNEKLFF	TGCAGTGCTAGTCCCCACAGCCGTAATGAAAAACTGTTTTTT
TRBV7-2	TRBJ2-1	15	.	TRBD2	CASSLALAGSDEQFF	TGTGCCAGCAGCTTAGCTCTAGCGGGGAGCGATGAGCAGTTCTTC
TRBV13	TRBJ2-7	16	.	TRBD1	CASSLRTGLSSYEQYF	TGTGCCAGCAGCTTACGGACAGGGCTCAGCTCCTACGAGCAGTACTTC
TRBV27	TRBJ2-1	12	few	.	CASSSWMNEQFF	TGTGCCAGCAGTTCCTGGATGAATGAGCAGTTCTTC
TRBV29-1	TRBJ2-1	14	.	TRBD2	CSVATSGRLDEQFF	TGCAGCGTTGCCACTAGCGGGAGGCTGGATGAGCAGTTCTTC
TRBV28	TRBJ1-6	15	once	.	CASSLSGHGTSPLHF	TGTGCCAGCAGTTTATCGGGACACGGGACCTCACCCCTCCACTTT
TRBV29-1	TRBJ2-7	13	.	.	CSVVGRRYNEQYF	TGCAGCGTTGTGGGCAGGAGATACAATGAGCAGTACTTC
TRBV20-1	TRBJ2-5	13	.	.	CSANAGAGETQYF	TGCAGTGCTAACGCAGGGGCGGGAGAGACCCAGTACTTC
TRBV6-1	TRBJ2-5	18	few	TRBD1	CASSPFAAGTGLLETQYF	TGTGCCAGCAGCCCTTTCGCTGCCGGGACAGGGCTGCTGGAGACCCAGTACTTC
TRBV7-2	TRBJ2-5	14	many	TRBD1	CASSPDRGQETQYF	TGCGCCAGCAGCCCGGACAGGGGGCAAGAGACCCAGTACTTC
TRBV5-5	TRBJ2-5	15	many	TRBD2	CASSLLAGGGETQYF	TGTGCCAGCAGCTTACTAGCGGGAGGGGGAGAGACCCAGTACTTC
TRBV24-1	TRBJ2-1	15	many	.	CATSDRLLDYNEQFF	TGTGCCACCAGTGACCGACTCCTTGATTACAATGAGCAGTTCTTC
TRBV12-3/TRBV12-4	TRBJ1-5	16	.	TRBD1	CASSRNQGASVAPQHF	TGTGCCAGCAGTCGGAATCAGGGGGCATCAGTTGCACCCCAGCATTTT
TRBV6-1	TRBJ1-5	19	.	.	CASSEAPYYRMGGNQPQHF	TGTGCCAGCAGTGAAGCGCCGTATTACAGGATGGGGGGGAATCAGCCCCAGCATTTT
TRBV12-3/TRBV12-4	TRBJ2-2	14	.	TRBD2	CASSQGLGAGGLFF	TGTGCCAGCAGCCAGGGACTAGGGGCCGGGGGGCTGTTTTTT
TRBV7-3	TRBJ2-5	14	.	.	CASSLGHNQETQYF	TGTGCCAGCAGCTTAGGGCACAACCAAGAGACCCAGTACTTC